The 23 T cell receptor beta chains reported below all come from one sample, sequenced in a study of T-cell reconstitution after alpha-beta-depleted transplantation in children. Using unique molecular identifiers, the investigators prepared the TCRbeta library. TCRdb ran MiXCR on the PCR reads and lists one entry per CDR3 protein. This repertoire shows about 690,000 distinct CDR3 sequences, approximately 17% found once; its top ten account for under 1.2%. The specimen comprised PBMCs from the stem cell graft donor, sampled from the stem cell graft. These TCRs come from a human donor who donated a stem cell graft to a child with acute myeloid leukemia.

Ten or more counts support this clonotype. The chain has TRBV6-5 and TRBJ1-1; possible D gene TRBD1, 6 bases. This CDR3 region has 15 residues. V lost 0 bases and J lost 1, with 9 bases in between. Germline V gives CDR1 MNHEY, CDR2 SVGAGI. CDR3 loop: CASSYSDRRNTEAFF. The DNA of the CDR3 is TGTGCCAGCAGTTACTCGGACAGACGGAACACTGAAGCTTTCTTT.

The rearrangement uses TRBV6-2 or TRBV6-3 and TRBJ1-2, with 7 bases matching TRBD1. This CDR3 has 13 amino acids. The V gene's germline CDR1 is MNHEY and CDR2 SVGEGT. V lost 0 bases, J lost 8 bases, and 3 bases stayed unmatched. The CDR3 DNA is TGTGCCAGCAGTTACTCGACAGGGCGCGGCTACACCTTC. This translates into CASSYSTGRGYTF.

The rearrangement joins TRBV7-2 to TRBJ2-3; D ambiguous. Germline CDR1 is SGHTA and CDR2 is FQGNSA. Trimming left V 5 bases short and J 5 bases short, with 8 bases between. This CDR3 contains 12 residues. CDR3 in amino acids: CASSNSGDTQYF. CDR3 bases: TGTGCCAGCAGCAACTCCGGAGATACGCAGTATTTT.

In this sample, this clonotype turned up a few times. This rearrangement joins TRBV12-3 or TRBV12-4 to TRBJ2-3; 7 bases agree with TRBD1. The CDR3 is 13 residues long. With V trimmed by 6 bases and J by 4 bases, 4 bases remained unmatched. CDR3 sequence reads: CASRGQSADTQYF. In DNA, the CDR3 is TGTGCCAGCAGGGGACAGAGCGCAGATACGCAGTATTTT.

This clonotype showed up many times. The CDR3 reads CASSLSDSYEQYF. CDR3 sequence (DNA): TGTGCCAGCAGTTTATCTGACTCCTACGAGCAGTACTTC. The chain uses TRBV27 and TRBJ2-7, with D unresolved. In germline, CDR1 is MNHEY, CDR2 SMNVEV (reference sequence). The germline V and J ends were trimmed by 0 bases and 0 bases, with 3 bases remaining between them. This CDR3 contains 13 residues.

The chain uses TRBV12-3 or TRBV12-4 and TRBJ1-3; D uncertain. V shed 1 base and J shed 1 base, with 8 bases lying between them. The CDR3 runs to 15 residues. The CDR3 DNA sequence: TGTGCCAGCAGTTTAGGACGGAAGTCTGGAAACACCATATATTTT. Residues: CASSLGRKSGNTIYF.

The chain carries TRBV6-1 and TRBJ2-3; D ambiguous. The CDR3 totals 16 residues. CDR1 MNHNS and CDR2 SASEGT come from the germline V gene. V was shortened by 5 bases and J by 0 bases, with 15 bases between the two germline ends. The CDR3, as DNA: TGTGCCAGCAGTCTTCAGCCCACTTCTAGCACAGATACGCAGTATTTT. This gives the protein CASSLQPTSSTDTQYF.

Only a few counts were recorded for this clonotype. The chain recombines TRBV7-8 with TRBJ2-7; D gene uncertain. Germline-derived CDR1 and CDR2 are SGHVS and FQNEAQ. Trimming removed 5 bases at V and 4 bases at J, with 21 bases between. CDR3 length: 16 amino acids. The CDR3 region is CASSPPEWNEFYEQYF. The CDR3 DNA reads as TGTGCCAGCAGCCCGCCCGAGTGGAACGAATTTTACGAGCAGTACTTC.

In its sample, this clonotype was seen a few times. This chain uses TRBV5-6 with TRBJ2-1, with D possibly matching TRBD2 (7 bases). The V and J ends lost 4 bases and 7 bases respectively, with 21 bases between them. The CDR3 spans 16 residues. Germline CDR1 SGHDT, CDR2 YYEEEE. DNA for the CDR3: TGTGCCAGCAGCGAAGGTGGGGGGGGGCAGTTTAATGAGCAGTTCTTC. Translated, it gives CASSEGGGGQFNEQFF.

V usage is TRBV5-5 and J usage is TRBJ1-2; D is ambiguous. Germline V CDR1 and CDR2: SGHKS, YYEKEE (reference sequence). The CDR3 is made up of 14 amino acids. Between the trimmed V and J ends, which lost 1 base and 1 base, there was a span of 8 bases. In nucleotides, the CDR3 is TGTGCCAGCAGCTTGAATCAGGATAACTATGGCTACACCTTC. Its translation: CASSLNQDNYGYTF.

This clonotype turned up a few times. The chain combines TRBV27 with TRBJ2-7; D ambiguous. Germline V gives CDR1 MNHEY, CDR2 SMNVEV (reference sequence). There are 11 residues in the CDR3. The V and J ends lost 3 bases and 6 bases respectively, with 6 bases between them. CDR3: CASSFPPEQYF. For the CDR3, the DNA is TGTGCCAGCAGTTTTCCCCCCGAGCAGTACTTC.

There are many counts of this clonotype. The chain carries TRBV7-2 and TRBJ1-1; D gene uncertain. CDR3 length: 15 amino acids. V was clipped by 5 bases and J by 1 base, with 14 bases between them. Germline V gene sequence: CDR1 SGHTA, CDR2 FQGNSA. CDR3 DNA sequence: TGTGCCAGCAGCCCCACCACGGTACCGAACACTGAAGCTTTCTTT. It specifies CASSPTTVPNTEAFF.

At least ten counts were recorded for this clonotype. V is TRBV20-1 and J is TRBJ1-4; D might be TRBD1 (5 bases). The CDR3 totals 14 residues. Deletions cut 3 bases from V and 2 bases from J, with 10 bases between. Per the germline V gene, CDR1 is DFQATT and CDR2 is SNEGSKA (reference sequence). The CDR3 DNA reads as TGCAGTGCTAGGAGGGGACGGACTAATGAAAAACTGTTTTTT. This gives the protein CSARRGRTNEKLFF.

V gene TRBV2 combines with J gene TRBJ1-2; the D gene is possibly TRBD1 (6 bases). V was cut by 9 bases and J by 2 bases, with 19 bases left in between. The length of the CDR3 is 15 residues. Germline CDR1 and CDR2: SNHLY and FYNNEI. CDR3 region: CASEGEGGRNYGYTF. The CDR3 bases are TGTGCCAGTGAGGGGGAGGGAGGACGGAACTATGGCTACACCTTC.

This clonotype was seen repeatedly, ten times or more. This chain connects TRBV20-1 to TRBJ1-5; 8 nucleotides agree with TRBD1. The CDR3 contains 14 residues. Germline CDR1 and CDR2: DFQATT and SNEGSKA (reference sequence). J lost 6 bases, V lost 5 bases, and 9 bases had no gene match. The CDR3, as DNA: TGCAGTGCTTCGCCGGACAGGGAGCTTCAGCCCCAGCATTTT. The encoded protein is CSASPDRELQPQHF.

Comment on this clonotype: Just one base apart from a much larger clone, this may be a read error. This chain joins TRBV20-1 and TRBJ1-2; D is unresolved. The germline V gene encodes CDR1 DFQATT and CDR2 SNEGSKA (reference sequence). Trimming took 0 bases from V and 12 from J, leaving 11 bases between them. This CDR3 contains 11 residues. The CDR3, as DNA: TGCAGTGCTAGAGATCGAGAAGGCCACACCTTC. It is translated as CSARDREGHTF.

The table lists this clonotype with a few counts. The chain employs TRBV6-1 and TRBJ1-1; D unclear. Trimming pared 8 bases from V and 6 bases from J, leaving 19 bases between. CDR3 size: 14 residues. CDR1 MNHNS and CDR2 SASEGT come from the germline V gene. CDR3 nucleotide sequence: TGTGCCAGCGGCTGGACTGCCGCCGGGGCTGAAGCTTTCTTT. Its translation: CASGWTAAGAEAFF.

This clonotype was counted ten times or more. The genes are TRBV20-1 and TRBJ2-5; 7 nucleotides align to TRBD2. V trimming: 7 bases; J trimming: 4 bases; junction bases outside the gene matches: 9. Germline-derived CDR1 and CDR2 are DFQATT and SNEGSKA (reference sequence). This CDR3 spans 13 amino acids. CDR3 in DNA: TGCAGTGTAGAGGGGAGGGAGGGAGAGACCCAGTACTTC. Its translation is CSVEGREGETQYF.

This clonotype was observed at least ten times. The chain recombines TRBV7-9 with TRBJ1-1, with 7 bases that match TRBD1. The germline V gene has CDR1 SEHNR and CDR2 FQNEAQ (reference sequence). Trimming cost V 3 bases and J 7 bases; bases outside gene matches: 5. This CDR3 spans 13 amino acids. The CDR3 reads CASSFQAGGEAFF. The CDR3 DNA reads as TGTGCCAGCAGCTTTCAAGCAGGGGGTGAAGCTTTCTTT.

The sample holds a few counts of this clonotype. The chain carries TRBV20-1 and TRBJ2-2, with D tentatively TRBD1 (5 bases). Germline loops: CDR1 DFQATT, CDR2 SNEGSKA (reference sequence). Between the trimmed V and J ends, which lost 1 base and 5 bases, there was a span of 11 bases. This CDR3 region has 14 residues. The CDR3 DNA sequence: TGCAGTGCTAGAGTCAGGGCCTTTACCGGGGAGCTGTTTTTT. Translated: CSARVRAFTGELFF.

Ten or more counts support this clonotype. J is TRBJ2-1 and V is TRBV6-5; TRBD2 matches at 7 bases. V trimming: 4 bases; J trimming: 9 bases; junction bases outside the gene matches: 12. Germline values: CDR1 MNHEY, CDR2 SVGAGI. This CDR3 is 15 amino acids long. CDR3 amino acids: CASSSQISAGIEQFF. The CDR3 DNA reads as TGTGCCAGCAGTTCCCAAATCTCAGCGGGGATTGAGCAGTTCTTC.

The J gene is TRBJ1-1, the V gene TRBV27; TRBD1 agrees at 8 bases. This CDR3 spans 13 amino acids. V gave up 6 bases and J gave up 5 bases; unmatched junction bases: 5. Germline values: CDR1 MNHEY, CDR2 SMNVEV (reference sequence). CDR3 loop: CASSQRQGTEAFF. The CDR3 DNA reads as TGTGCCAGCAGCCAAAGACAGGGGACTGAAGCTTTCTTT.

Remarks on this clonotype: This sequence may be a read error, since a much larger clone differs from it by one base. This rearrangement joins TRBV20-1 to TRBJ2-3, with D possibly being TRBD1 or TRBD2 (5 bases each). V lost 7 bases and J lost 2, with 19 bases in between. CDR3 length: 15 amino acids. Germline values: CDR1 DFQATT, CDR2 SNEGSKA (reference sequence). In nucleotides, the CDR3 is TGCAGTGTTGGCCCCTGGGACGGCACCACAGATACGCAGTATTTT. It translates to CSVGPWDGTTDTQYF.